This TCR beta chain was sequenced during a study of blood T cell repertoires in COVID-19. The wider study: The United States, Italy and Spain supplied acute and convalescent COVID-19 samples. PBMCs, B-cell-depleted T cells, or T cells were the source of the cDNA or gDNA that made up the material.

Cohort allocation depended upon clinical history that participants reported. Two negative PCRs, clearance, or symptom resolution characterized the recovered Cohort 3 donors. V shed 3 bases, J shed 5 bases, and the junction held 1 base outside the gene matches. The CDR3 consists of 12 residues. CDR1 is MNHEY, CDR2 SMNVEV, per germline (reference sequence). This clone was observed a handful of times. Profiling relied on immunoSEQ multiplex PCR, and the TCRdb table lists in-frame clones only, not all of them. The sample lists roughly 380,000 clones, about 90% occurring once. This clonotype originated in a woman in her twenties or thirties who had recovered from COVID-19. This chain joins TRBV27 and TRBJ2-7; 7 nucleotides agree with TRBD1. Sequenced sample: PBMCs or T cells enriched from blood (not recorded which). CDR3 nucleotide sequence: TGTGCCAGCAGTTTCACAGGGGACGAGCAGTACTTC. It codes for CASSFTGDEQYF.